This T cell receptor beta chain was sequenced for a study of blood T cell repertoires in COVID-19. Study-level background: COVID-19 samples, acute and convalescent, were from the United States, Italy and Spain.

The authors' processing: Reference gene primer amplification gave nucleated cell count estimates. Some clones are missing from TCRdb's copy, which holds only in-frame ones; the method was immunoSEQ multiplex PCR. The DNA was the basis for D and trimming; V, J and clone size are from that table. The table shows about 58,000 clones, with over 75% occurring only once. Germline V gene lookup returns CDR1 LNHDA and CDR2 SQIVND (reference sequence). CDR3 length: 17 amino acids. V was pared by 2 bases and J by 5 bases, with 12 bases of the junction left unmatched. This clonotype originated in a woman aged 60-75 years with active COVID-19. Input material: peripheral blood. The V call is TRBV19, the J call TRBJ2-1, with 7 bases that match TRBD2. The CDR3 nucleotides are TGTGCCAGTAGTATACCCTGGGGGGAGCGGGGCAACAATGAGCAGTTCTTC. It translates to CASSIPWGERGNNEQFF.